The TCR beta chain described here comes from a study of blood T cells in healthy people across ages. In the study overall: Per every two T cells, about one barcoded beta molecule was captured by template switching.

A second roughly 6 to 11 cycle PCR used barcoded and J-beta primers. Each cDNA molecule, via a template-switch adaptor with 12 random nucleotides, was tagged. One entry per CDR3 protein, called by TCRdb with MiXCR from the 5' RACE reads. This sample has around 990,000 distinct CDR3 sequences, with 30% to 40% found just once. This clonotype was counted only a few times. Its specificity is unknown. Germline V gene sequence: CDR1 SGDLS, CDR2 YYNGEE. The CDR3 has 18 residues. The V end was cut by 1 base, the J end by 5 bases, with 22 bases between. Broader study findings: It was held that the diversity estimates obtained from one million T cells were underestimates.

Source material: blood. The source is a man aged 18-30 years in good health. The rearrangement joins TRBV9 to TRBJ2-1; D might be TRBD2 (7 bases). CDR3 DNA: TGTGCCAGCAGCGTATTCCCCCATCGGAAGGGGGGGGACAATGAGCAGTTCTTC. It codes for CASSVFPHRKGGDNEQFF. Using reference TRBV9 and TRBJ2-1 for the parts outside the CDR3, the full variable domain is DSGVTQTPKHLITATGQRVTLRCSPRSGDLSVYWYQQSLDQGLQFLIQYYNGEERAKGNILERFSAQQFPDLHSELNLSSLELGDSALYFCASSVFPHRKGGDNEQFFGPGTRLTVL.